The clone carrying this T cell receptor (beta chain) was seen a few times. No antigen is known for it. This sample is part of a study of T cell responses to AZD1222 COVID-19 vaccine. Overall study results and limits: Donors skewed white British and female; clonal diversity was possibly underestimated.

The data were produced by immunoSEQ multiplex PCR, yet TCRdb's version contains in-frame clones alone and is incomplete. Among tens of thousands of clones listed, more than 70% were seen once. Germline values: CDR1 LGHDT, CDR2 YNNKEL (reference sequence). The length of the CDR3 is 14 residues. The junction had 5 bases not matched to a gene; V was cut back by 1 base and J by 5 bases. The input for sequencing was peripheral blood, taken on day 0 of AZD1222 vaccination. The source is an adult in good health. This chain joins TRBV3-1 (or the pseudogene TRBV3-2) and TRBJ2-7; 7 bases are shared with TRBD1. Here the CDR3 DNA reads TGTGCCAGCAGCCAAGCCGGCAGGGGGAACGAGCAGTACTTC. Its translation: CASSQAGRGNEQYF.